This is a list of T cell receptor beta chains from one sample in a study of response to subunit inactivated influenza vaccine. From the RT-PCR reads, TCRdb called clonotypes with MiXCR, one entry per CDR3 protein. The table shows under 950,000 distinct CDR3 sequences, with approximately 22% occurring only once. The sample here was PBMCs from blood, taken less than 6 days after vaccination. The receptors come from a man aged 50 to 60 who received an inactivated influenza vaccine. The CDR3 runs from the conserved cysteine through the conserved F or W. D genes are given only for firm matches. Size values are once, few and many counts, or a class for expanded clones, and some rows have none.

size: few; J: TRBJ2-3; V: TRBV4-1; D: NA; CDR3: CASRSKMAADPGRRWTDTQYF; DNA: TGCGCCAGCAGATCCAAGATGGCGGCAGACCCCGGGCGGCGTTGGACAGATACGCAGTATTTT
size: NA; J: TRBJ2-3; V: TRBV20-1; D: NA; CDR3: CSARWGGDRFTDTQYF; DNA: TGCAGTGCTAGATGGGGTGGCGACCGCTTCACAGATACGCAGTATTTT
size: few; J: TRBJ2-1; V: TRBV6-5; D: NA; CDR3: CASSYSRGAGSGNEQFF; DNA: TGTGCCAGCAGTTACTCCCGGGGCGCTGGGTCGGGGAATGAGCAGTTCTTC
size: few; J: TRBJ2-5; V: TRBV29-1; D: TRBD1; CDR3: CSVIRRDSQETQYF; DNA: TGCAGCGTAATCCGAAGGGACAGCCAAGAGACCCAGTACTTC
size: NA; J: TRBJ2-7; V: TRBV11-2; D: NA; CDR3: CASSDYSYEQYF; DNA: TGTGCCAGCAGCGACTATTCCTACGAGCAGTACTTC
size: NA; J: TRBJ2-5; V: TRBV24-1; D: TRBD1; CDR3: CATSDPTGNQETQYF; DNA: TGTGCCACCAGTGACCCGACAGGGAACCAAGAGACCCAGTACTTC
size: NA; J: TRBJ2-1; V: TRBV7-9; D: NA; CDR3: CASSLSEFLPFF; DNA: TGTGCCAGCAGCTTATCTGAGTTTTTGCCGTTCTTC
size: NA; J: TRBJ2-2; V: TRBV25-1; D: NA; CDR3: CASSDPRGGANTGELFF; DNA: TGTGCCAGCAGTGACCCCCGTGGGGGAGCGAACACCGGGGAGCTGTTTTTT
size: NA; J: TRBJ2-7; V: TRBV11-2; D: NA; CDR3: CASSLGEGAGYEQYF; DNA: TGTGCCAGCAGCTTAGGGGAGGGGGCGGGCTACGAGCAGTACTTC
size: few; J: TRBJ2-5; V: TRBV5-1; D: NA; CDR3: CASSLYNRETQYF; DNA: TGCGCCAGCAGCTTGTACAATCGCGAGACCCAGTACTTC
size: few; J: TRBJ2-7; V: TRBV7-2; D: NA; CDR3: CASSLASGQSSYEQYF; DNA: TGTGCCAGCAGCTTAGCGTCTGGGCAGAGCTCCTACGAGCAGTACTTC
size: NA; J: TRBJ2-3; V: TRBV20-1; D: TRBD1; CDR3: CSARHRGVADTQYF; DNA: TGCAGTGCTAGGCACAGGGGGGTTGCAGATACGCAGTATTTT
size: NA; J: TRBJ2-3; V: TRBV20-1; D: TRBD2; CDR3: CSAEPTSGRSDTQYF; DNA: TGCAGTGCGGAACCGACTAGCGGGAGGTCGGATACGCAGTATTTT
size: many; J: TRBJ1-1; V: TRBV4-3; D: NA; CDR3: CASSQDYPQPLRAFF; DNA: TGCGCCAGCAGCCAAGACTATCCCCAGCCTCTCCGAGCTTTCTTT
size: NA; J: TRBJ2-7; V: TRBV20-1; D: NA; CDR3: CSASGTLSYEQYF; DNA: TGCAGTGCTTCCGGGACCCTTTCCTACGAGCAGTACTTC
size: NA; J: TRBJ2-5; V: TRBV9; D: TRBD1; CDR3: CASSVTGTGPLETQYF; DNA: TGTGCCAGCAGCGTAACCGGGACAGGGCCCCTGGAGACCCAGTACTTC
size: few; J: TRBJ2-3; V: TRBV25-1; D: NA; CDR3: CASSEYGSGSRVTQYF; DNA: TGTGCCAGCAGTGAATACGGTTCGGGAAGTCGGGTTACGCAGTATTTT
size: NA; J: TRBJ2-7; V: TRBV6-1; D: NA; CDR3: CASTIPPGRVLYEQYF; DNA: TGTGCCAGCACTATTCCGCCGGGACGGGTACTCTACGAGCAGTACTTC
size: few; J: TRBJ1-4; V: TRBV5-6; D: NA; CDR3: CASSFQTVNEKLFF; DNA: TGTGCCAGCAGCTTTCAGACAGTTAATGAAAAACTGTTTTTT
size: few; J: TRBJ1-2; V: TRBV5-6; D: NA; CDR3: CASTQTTWELFNYGYTF; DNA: TGTGCCAGCACTCAAACCACGTGGGAGTTATTTAACTATGGCTACACCTTC
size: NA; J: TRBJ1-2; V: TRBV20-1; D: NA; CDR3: CSARRAGHGYTF; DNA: TGCAGTGCTAGGCGGGCAGGGCATGGCTACACCTTC
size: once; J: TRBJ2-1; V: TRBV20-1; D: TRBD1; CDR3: CSARPHRGQRNEQFF; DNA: TGCAGTGCTAGACCCCACAGGGGGCAAAGGAATGAGCAGTTCTTC
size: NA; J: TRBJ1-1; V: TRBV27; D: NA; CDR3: CASSSQGDHTEAFF; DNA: TGTGCCAGCAGTTCCCAAGGGGACCACACTGAAGCTTTCTTT
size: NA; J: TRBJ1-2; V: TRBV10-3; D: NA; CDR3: CAIRDSYGYTF; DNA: TGTGCCATCAGGGACTCCTATGGCTACACCTTC
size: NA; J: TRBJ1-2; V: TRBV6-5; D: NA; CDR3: CASSYSREAYGYTF; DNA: TGTGCCAGCAGTTACTCTCGGGAAGCCTATGGCTACACCTTC